The 18 T cell receptor beta chains reported below all come from one sample, sequenced in a study of molecular identifiers for immune sequencing clone quantification. From the PCR reads, TCRdb called clonotypes with MiXCR, one entry per CDR3 protein. The data contain hundreds of thousands of distinct CDR3 sequences, about 23% of them seen just once; the ten biggest clones take up 0.65% to 0.75%. Source material: naive CD8+ T cells from blood, with Jurkat cell RNA spiked in. Subset defined: FACS-sorted CD8+CD4-CCR7+CD45RA+ naive T cells. These receptor sequences come from a human donor in good health. Some libraries in this study had Jurkat cell RNA spiked in.

The chain couples TRBV6-2 or TRBV6-3 to TRBJ2-2; D unresolved. With 6 bases removed from V and 7 bases from J, the gap between germline ends came to 18 bases. The CDR3 extends over 15 amino acids. Per the germline V gene, CDR1 is MNHEY and CDR2 is SVGEGT. The CDR3 bases are TGTGCCAGCAGCCCTATTCACGGTGGAGACGGGGAGCTGTTTTTT. Residues: CASSPIHGGDGELFF.

This clonotype has just one count. The CDR3 sequence is CASSVGLTGQPQHF. The CDR3 region has the DNA TGTGCCAGTAGTGTTGGGCTAACAGGTCAGCCCCAGCATTTT. The chain is built from TRBV19 and TRBJ1-5; the D gene is possibly TRBD1 (5 bases). Per the germline V gene, CDR1 is LNHDA and CDR2 is SQIVND (reference sequence). There are 14 residues in the CDR3. V was shortened by 5 bases and J by 6 bases, with 14 bases between the two germline ends.

V usage is TRBV4-1 and J usage is TRBJ2-5; D uncertain. CDR1 is MGHRA, CDR2 YSYEKL, per germline. The V gene lost 5 bases and the J gene lost 5 bases, with 9 bases spanning the gap. CDR3 length equals 12 residues. The CDR3 bases are TGCGCCAGCAGCGAATCCATGGAGACCCAGTACTTC. Its protein is CASSESMETQYF.

In its sample, this clonotype was seen a few times. This rearrangement joins TRBV6-5 to TRBJ1-1; TRBD1 matches 10 bases. The germline CDR1 and CDR2 sequences are MNHEY and SVGAGI. CDR3 size: 14 residues. Trimming at V came to 6 bases and at J to 5 bases, leaving 6 bases not matched to a gene. The CDR3 DNA is TGTGCCAGCAGCGTAGACAGGGGGCTAACTGAAGCTTTCTTT. Amino acids: CASSVDRGLTEAFF.

This clonotype was recorded many times. The chain carries TRBV12-3 or TRBV12-4 and TRBJ2-1, with 13 bases matching TRBD2. J gave up 8 bases and V 5 bases, and 9 bases lay outside the gene matches. CDR3 length: 16 residues. CDR3 coding DNA: TGTGCCAGCAGTCCAGAGACTAGCGGGAGGACCCATGAGCAGTTCTTC. Translated, it gives CASSPETSGRTHEQFF.

With regard to this clonotype: Relative to the germline gene, one junction end is altered; a read error may explain this. The chain recombines TRBV19 with TRBJ2-1; D is perhaps TRBD2 (5 bases). CDR1 and CDR2 (germline): LNHDA, SQIVND (reference sequence). The CDR3 is 15 residues long. The CDR3 here is CASSPLAEGYYEQFF. CDR3 DNA: TGTGCCAGTAGTCCCCTGGCCGAGGGCTACTATGAGCAGTTCTTC.

Turning to this clonotype: Being one base from a much bigger clone, this may be a read error. The rearrangement uses TRBV28 and TRBJ1-4; weak D call: TRBD1 (6 bases). The CDR3 sequence is 15 residues long. Germline V gene lookup returns CDR1 MDHEN and CDR2 SYDVKM. The CDR3 here is CASSRDRLTNEKLLF. The CDR3 coding sequence is TGTGCCAGCAGTCGCGACAGGCTCACTAATGAAAAACTGTTATTT. Using reference TRBV28 and TRBJ1-4 for the parts outside the CDR3, the full variable domain is DVKVTQSSRYLVKRTGEKVFLECVQDMDHENMFWYRQDPGLGLRLIYFSYDVKMKEKGDIPEGYSVSREKKERFSLILESASTNQTSMYLCASSRDRLTNEKLLFGSGTQLSVL.

A remark on this clonotype: The junction does not match germline at one end; this may be a read error. This chain links TRBV13 with TRBJ2-1; 7 bases are a match to TRBD1. Per germline, CDR1 PRHDT and CDR2 FYEKMQ (reference sequence). There are 14 residues in the CDR3. The DNA of the CDR3 is TGTGCCAGCAGCCATGAAACAGGGGACAATGGGCAGTTCTTC. As protein: CASSHETGDNGQFF.

The chain has TRBV6-6 and TRBJ1-5; TRBD1 agrees at 9 bases. The CDR3 extends over 15 amino acids. From germline, CDR1 is MNHNY and CDR2 SVGAGI (reference sequence). J lost 2 bases, V lost 6 bases, and 5 bases had no gene match. CDR3 loop: CASRQGAGGNQPQHF. CDR3 DNA: TGTGCCAGCAGACAGGGGGCCGGGGGCAATCAGCCCCAGCATTTT.

In its sample, this clonotype was seen many times. The V and J genes are TRBV12-3 or TRBV12-4 and TRBJ1-5; no firm D call. The CDR3 is 15 amino acids. The V end was cut by 1 base, the J end by 0 bases, with 7 bases between. This CDR3 is CASSLVGDSNQPQHF. The DNA of the CDR3 is TGTGCCAGCAGTTTAGTGGGCGATAGCAATCAGCCCCAGCATTTT.

The chain has TRBV5-1 and TRBJ2-5; TRBD1 is a possible D gene (6 bases). The CDR3 runs 15 residues. Per the germline V gene, CDR1 is SGHRS and CDR2 is YFSETQ. V dropped 3 bases and J dropped 0 bases, with 12 bases sitting between them. Written as DNA, the CDR3 is TGCGCCAGCAGCTCCGGACAGCTACACCAAGAGACCCAGTACTTC. It is translated as CASSSGQLHQETQYF.

Many counts were recorded for this clonotype. V is TRBV4-1 and J is TRBJ1-5; D remains ambiguous. Germline CDR1 reads MGHRA; CDR2 reads YSYEKL. The CDR3 contains 13 residues. Trimming took off 1 base at V and 11 bases at J, with 12 bases between the two ends. The chain's CDR3 is CASSQGTFEAQHF. CDR3 bases: TGCGCCAGCAGCCAAGGGACCTTTGAGGCCCAGCATTTT.

There are a few counts of this clonotype. V and J are TRBV14 and TRBJ2-5; 8 nucleotides line up with TRBD2. Trimming took 5 bases from V and 2 from J; bases not matched to a gene: 1. The CDR3 is made up of 13 amino acids. The germline gives CDR1 SGHDN, CDR2 FVKESK. The CDR3 nucleotides read TGTGCCAGCAGCAGACTAGCGCAAGAGACCCAGTACTTC. It specifies CASSRLAQETQYF.

Turning to this clonotype: It may be a read error: a sequence one base away is much more abundant. The conserved final phenylalanine or tryptophan is absent from the CDR3, which likely points to a read error. The chain joins TRBV7-2 to TRBJ2-1; no reliable D call. In germline, CDR1 is SGHTA, CDR2 FQGNSA. The CDR3 consists of 13 residues. The V gene lost 5 bases and the J gene lost 3 bases, with 8 bases spanning the gap. The CDR3 DNA follows: TGTGCCAGCAGCACTTTCAACTACAATGAGCAGTTCTCC. It is translated as CASSTFNYNEQFS.

The chain carries TRBV4-1 and TRBJ1-1, with D perhaps TRBD1 (5 bases). CDR3 length: 13 residues. Germline-derived CDR1 and CDR2 are MGHRA and YSYEKL. Trimming took off 1 base at V and 4 bases at J, with 7 bases between the two ends. Here the CDR3 DNA reads TGCGCCAGCAGCCAAGCAGGGATCACTGAAGCTTTCTTT. Its protein is CASSQAGITEAFF.

This clonotype has at least ten counts. J is TRBJ2-1 and V is TRBV12-3 or TRBV12-4; 9 positions match TRBD1. CDR3 size: 16 residues. J was trimmed by 4 bases and V by 6 bases; bases with no gene match: 10. The CDR3 nucleotides are TGTGCCAGCAGCTCGAACCGGGACAGGGCTTACAATGAGCAGTTCTTC. Amino acids: CASSSNRDRAYNEQFF.

This clonotype has ten or more counts. V gene TRBV5-1 combines with J gene TRBJ2-7, with D tentatively TRBD2 (6 bases). Per the germline V gene, CDR1 is SGHRS and CDR2 is YFSETQ. V was trimmed by 1 base and J by 5 bases, leaving 10 bases between them. The CDR3 extends over 13 amino acids. The CDR3 spells CASSLFPGDEQYF. The CDR3 nucleotides read TGCGCCAGCAGCTTGTTTCCGGGGGACGAGCAGTACTTC.

As to this clonotype: This may stem from a read error, because a much larger clone lies one nucleotide away. The final CDR3 position lacks the conserved phenylalanine or tryptophan, pointing to a likely read error. The CDR3 DNA reads TGTGCCAGCAGTCAGGGGGCCGTGACTGAAGCTTTCCTT. Translation gives CASSQGAVTEAFL. The rearrangement joins TRBV7-9 to TRBJ1-1, with TRBD1 matching 8 bases. The V gene end was trimmed by 6 bases and the J gene end by 5 bases; junction bases not matched to a gene: 5. This CDR3 comprises 13 residues. Germline values: CDR1 SEHNR, CDR2 FQNEAQ (reference sequence).